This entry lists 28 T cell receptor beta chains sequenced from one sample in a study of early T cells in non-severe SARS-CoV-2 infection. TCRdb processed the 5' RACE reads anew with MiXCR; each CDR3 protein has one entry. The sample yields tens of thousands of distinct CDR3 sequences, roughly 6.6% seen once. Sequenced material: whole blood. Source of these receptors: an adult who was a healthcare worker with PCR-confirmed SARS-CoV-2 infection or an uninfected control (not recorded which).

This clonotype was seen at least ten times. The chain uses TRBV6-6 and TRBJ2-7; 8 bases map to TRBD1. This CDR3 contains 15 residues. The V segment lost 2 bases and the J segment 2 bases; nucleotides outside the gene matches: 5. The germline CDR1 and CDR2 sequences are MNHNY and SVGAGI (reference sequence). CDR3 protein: CASSYGQGSTYEQYF. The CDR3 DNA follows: TGTGCCAGCAGTTACGGACAGGGTTCTACCTACGAGCAGTACTTC.

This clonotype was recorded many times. This chain's CDR3 is CASSFLKGKGTGELFF. The CDR3 bases are TGTGCCAGCAGCTTCTTAAAGGGGAAGGGGACCGGGGAGCTGTTTTTT. The rearrangement uses TRBV5-7 and TRBJ2-2, with TRBD1 as a possible D gene (5 bases). TRBV5-7 is designated an ORF whose function remains uncertain. V lost 2 bases to trimming and J lost 5 bases, with 16 bases between them. This CDR3 is 16 amino acids long.

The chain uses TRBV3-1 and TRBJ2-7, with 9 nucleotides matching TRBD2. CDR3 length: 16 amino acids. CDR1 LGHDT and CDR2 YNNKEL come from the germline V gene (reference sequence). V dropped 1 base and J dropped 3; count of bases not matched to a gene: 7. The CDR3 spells CASSQGASGDGYEQYF. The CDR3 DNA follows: TGTGCCAGCAGCCAAGGTGCTAGCGGGGACGGCTACGAGCAGTACTTC.

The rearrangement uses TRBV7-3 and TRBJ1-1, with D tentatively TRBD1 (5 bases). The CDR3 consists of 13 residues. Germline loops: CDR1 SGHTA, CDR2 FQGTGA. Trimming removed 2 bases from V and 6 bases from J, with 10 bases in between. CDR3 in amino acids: CASSLGASSEAFF. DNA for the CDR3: TGTGCCAGCAGCTTAGGGGCAAGTTCTGAAGCTTTCTTT.

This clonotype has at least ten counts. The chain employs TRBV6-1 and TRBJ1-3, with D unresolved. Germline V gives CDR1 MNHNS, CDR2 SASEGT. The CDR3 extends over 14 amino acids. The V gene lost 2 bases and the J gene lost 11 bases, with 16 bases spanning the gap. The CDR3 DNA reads TGTGCCAGCAGTGAACGTACACCGACGCGGCCCATATATTTT. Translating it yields CASSERTPTRPIYF.

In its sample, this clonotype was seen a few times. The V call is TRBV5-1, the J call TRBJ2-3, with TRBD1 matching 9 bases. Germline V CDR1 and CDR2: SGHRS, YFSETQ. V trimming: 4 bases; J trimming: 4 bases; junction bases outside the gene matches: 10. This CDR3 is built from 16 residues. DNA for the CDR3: TGCGCCAGCAGCCTCCTAAGGGACAGGGCTGCAGATACGCAGTATTTT. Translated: CASSLLRDRAADTQYF.

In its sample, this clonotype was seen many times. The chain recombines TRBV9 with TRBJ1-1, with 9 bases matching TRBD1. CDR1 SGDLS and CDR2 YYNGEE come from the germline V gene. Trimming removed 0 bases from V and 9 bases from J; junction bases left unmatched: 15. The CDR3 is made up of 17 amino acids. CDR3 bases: TGTGCCAGCAGCGTAGGGACGGGACAGGGATATGACGCTAAAGCTTTCTTT. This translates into CASSVGTGQGYDAKAFF.

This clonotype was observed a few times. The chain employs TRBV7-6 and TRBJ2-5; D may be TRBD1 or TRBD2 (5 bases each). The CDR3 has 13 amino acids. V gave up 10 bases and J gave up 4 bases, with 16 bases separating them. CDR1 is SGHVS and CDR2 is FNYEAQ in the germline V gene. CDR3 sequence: CATHGAGGETQYF. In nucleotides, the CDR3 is TGTGCCACCCATGGGGCTGGAGGAGAGACCCAGTACTTC.

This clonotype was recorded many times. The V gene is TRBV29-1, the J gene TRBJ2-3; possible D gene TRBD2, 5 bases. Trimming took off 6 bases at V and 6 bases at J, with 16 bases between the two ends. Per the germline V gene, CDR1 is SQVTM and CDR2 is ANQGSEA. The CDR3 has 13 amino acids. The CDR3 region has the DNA TGCAGCGTGGACCCCGCCGGGGTCGATACGCAGTATTTT. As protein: CSVDPAGVDTQYF.

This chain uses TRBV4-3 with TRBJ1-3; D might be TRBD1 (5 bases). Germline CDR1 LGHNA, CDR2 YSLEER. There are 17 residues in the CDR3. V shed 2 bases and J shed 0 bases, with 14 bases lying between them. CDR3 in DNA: TGCGCCAGCAGCCAATTCCCTACGGGGGGCTCTGGAAACACCATATATTTT. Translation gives CASSQFPTGGSGNTIYF.

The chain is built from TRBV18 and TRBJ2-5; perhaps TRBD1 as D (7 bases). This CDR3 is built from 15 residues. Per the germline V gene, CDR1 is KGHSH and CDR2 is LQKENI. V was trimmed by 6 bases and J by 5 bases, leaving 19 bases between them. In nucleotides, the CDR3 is TGTGCCAGCTCGGGGAGGACAGGCGGAGCGGAGACCCAGTACTTC. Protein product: CASSGRTGGAETQYF.

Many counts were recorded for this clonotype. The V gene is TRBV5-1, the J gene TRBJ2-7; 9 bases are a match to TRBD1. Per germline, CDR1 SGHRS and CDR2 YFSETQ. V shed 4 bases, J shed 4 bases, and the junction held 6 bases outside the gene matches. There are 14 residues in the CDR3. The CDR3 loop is CASSPTGQGYEQYF. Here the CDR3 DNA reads TGCGCCAGCAGCCCGACGGGACAGGGTTACGAGCAGTACTTC.

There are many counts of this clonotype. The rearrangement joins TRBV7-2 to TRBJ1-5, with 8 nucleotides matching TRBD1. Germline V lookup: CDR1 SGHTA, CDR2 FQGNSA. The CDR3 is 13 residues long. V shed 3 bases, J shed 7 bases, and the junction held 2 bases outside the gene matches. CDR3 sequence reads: CASSFDRGQPQHF. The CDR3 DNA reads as TGTGCCAGCAGCTTTGACAGGGGACAGCCCCAGCATTTT.

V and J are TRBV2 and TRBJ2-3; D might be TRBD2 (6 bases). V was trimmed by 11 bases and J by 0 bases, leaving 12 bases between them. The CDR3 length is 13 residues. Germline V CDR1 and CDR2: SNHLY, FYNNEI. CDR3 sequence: CAGGAVSTDTQYF. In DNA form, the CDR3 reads TGTGCCGGAGGGGCGGTTAGCACAGATACGCAGTATTTT.

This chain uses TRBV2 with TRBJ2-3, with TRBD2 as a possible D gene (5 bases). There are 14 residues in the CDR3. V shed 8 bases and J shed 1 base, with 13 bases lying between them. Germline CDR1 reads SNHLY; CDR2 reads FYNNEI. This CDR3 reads CASGADRRTDTQYF. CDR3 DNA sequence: TGTGCCAGCGGAGCGGACCGCCGCACAGATACGCAGTATTTT.

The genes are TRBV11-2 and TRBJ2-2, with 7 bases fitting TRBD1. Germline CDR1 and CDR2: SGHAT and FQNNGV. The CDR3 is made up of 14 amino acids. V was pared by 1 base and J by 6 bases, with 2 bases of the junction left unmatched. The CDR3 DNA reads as TGTGCCAGCAGCTTAGTCCAGGGGGCCGGGGAGCTGTTTTTT. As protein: CASSLVQGAGELFF.

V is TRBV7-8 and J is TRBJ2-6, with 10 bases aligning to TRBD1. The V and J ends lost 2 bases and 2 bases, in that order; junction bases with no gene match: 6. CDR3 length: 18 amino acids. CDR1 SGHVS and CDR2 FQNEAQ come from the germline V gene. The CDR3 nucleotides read TGTGCCAGCAGCTTAAGACCGGGACAGGGGCCTGGGGCCAACGTCCTGACTTTC. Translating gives CASSLRPGQGPGANVLTF.

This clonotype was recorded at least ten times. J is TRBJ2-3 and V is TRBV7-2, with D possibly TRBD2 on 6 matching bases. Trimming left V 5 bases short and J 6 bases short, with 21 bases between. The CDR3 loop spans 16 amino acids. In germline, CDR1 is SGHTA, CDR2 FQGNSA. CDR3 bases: TGTGCCAGCAGCCCGTCCCAGCCTGGGGGGACGGATACGCAGTATTTT. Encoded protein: CASSPSQPGGTDTQYF.

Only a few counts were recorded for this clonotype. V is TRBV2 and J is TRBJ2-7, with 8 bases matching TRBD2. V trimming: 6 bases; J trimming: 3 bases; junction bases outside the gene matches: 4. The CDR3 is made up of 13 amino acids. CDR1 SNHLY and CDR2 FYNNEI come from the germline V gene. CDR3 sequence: CASRAGENYEQYF. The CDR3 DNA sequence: TGTGCCAGCAGAGCGGGGGAAAACTACGAGCAGTACTTC.

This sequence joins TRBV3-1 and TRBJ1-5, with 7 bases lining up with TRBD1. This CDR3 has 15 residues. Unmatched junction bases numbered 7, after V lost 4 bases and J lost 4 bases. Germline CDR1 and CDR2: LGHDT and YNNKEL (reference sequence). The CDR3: CASSPNLDRNQPQHF. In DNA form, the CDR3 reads TGTGCCAGCAGCCCGAATCTGGACAGGAATCAGCCCCAGCATTTT.

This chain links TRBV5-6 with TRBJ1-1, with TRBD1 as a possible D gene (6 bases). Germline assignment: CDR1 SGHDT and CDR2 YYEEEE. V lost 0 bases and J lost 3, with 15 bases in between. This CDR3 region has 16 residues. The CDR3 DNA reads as TGTGCCAGCAGCTTGGCTGGGGGCGCGATAGACACTGAAGCTTTCTTT. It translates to CASSLAGGAIDTEAFF.

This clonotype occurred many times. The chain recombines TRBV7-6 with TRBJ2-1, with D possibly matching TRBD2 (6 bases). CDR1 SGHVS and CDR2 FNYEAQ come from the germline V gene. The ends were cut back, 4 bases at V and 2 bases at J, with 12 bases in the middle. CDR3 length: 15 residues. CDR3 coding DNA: TGTGCCAGCAGCTCGACGGGACTTGCCTACAATGAGCAGTTCTTC. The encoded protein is CASSSTGLAYNEQFF.

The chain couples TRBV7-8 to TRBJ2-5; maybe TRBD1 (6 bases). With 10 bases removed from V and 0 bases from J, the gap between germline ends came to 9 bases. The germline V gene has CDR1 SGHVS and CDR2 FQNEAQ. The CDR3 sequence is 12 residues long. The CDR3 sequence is CATQGYQETQYF. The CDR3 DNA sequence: TGTGCCACGCAGGGGTACCAAGAGACCCAGTACTTC.

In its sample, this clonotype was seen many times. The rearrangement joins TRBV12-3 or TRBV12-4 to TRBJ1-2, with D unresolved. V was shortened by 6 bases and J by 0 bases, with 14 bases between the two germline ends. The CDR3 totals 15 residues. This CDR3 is CASRPFADSNYGYTF. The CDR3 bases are TGTGCCAGCAGACCCTTCGCGGATTCTAACTATGGCTACACCTTC.

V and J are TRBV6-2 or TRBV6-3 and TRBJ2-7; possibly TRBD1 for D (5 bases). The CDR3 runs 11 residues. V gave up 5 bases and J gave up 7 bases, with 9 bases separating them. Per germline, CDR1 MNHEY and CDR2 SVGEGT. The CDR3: CASSRGQEQYF. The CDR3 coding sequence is TGTGCCAGCAGTCGAGGACAAGAGCAGTACTTC.

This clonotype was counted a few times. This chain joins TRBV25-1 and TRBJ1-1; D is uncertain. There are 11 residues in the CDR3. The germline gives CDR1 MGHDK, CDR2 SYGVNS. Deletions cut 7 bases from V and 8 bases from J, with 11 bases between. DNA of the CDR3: TGTGCCAGCATGGGGAGGACCGAAGCTTTCTTT. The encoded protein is CASMGRTEAFF.

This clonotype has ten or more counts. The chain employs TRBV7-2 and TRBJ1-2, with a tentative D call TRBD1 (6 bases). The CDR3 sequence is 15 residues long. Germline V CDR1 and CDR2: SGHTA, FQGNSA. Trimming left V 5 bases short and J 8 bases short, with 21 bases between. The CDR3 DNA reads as TGTGCCAGCAGCCTCTTCTGGACGGGGGCGGAGGGCTACACCTTC. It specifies CASSLFWTGAEGYTF.

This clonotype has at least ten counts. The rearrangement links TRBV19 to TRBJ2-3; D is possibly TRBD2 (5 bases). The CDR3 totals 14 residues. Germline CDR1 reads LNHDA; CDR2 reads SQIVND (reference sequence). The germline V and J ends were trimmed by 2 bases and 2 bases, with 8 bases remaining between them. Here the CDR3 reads CASSIRGFTDTQYF. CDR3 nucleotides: TGTGCCAGTAGTATACGGGGTTTCACAGATACGCAGTATTTT.